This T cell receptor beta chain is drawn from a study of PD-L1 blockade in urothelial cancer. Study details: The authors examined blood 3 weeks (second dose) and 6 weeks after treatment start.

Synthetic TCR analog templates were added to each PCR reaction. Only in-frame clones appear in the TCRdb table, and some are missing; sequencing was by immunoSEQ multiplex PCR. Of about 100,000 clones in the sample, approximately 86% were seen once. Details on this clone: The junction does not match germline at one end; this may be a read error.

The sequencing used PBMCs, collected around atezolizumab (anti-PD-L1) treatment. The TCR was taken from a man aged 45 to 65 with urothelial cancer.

CDR3 residues: CACSGQATYEQYF. CDR3 nucleotide sequence: TGTGCCTGCAGCGGACAGGCCACCTACGAGCAGTACTTC. The rearrangement links TRBV28 to TRBJ2-7; 7 bases are a match to TRBD1. CDR3 length: 13 amino acids. Looked up from germline, CDR1 is MDHEN and CDR2 is SYDVKM.